This T cell receptor (beta chain) was identified during a study of blood T cell repertoires in COVID-19. Across the study: Donors in the United States, Italy and Spain gave samples during acute or convalescent COVID-19. PBMCs, B-cell-depleted T cells, or T cells were the source of the cDNA or gDNA that made up the material.

Only in-frame clones appear in the TCRdb table, and some are missing; sequencing was by immunoSEQ multiplex PCR. The sample has 200,000 to 300,000 clones, approximately 86% seen once. In terms of age and location, participants ranged from about 18 to 95 years and lived in around 22 US areas. What was sequenced was PBMCs or T cells enriched from blood (not recorded which). The TCR was taken from a woman younger than 30 who had recovered from COVID-19.

CDR3 residues: CASSQAGNNEQFF. The CDR3 nucleotides read TGTGCCAGCAGCCAGGCCGGGAACAATGAGCAGTTCTTC. This chain joins TRBV4-2 and TRBJ2-1; D might be TRBD2 (5 bases). The V end lost 3 bases, the J end lost 5 bases, and 8 bases lay between the germline ends. This CDR3 contains 13 residues. Germline loops: CDR1 LGHNA, CDR2 YNFKEQ.